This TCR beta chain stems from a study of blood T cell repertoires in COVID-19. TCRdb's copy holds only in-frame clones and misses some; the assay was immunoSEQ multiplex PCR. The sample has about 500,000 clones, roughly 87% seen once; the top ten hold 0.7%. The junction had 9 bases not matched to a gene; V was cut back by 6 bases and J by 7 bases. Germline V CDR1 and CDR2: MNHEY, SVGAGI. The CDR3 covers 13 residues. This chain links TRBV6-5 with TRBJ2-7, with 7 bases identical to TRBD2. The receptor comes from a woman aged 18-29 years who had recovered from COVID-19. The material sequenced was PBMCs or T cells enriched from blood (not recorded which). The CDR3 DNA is TGTGCCAGCAGCCCATCGGGGGGTCAGGAGCAGTACTTC. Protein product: CASSPSGGQEQYF.